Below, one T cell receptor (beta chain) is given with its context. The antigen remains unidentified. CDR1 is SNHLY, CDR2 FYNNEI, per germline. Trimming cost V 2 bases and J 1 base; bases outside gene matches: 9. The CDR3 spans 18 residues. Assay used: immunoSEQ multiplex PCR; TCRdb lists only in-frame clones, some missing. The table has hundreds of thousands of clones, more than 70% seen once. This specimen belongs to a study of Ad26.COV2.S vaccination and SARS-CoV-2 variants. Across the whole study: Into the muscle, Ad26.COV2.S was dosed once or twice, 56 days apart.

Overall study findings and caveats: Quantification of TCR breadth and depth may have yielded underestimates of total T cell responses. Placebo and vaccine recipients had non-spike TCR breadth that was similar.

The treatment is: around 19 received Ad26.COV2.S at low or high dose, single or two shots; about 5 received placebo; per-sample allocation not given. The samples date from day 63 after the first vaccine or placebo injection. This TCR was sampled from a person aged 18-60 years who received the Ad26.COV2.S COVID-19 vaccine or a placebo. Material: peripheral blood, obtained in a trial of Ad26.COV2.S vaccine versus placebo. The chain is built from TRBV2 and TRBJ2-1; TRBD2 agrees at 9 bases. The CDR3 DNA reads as TGTGCCAGCAGTGAACGGCGGGGGGGCCTGGGATCCTACAATGAGCAGTTCTTC. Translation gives CASSERRGGLGSYNEQFF.